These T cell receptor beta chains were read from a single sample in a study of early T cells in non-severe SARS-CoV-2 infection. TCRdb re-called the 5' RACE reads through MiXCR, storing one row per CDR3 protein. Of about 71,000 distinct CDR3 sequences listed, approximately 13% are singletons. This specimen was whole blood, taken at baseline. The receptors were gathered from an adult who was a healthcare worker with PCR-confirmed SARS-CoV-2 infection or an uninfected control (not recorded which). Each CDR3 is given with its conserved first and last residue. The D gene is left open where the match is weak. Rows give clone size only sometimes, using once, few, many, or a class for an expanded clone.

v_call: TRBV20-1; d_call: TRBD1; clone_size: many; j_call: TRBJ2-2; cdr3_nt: TGCAGTGCTAACGACAGGGTGAACACCGGGGAGCTGTTTTTT; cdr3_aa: CSANDRVNTGELFF
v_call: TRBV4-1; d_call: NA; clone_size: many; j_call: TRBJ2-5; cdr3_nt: TGCGCCAGCAGCCAAGATCACCCCTACCAAGAGACCCAGTACTTC; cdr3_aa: CASSQDHPYQETQYF
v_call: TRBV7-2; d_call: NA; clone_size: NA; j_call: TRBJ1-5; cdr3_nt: TGTGCCAGCAGCTTGGTGGCTCTGGGCAATCAGCCCCAGCATTTT; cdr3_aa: CASSLVALGNQPQHF
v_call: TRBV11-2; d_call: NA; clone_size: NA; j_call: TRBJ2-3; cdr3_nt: TGTGCCAGCAGCCCTGTTCGGGGAACAGATACGCAGTATTTT; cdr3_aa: CASSPVRGTDTQYF
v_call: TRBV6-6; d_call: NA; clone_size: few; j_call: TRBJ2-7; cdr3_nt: TGTGCCAGCAGTTACCCGGAGTCGCACGAGCAGTACTTC; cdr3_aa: CASSYPESHEQYF
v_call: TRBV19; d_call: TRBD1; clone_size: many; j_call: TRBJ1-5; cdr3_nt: TGTGCCAGTGCAGGGGGCGCCGGCCTTAATCAGCCCCAGCATTTT; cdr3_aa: CASAGGAGLNQPQHF
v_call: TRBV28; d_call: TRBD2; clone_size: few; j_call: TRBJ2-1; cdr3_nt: TGTGCCAGCAGTCCCCCGCTAGCGGGGGGATTGAATGAGCAGTTCTTC; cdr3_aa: CASSPPLAGGLNEQFF
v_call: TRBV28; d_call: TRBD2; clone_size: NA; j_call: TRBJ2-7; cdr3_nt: TGTGCCAGCAGTCCCGGGACTAGGGCGCTAGGGGAGCAGTACTTC; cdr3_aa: CASSPGTRALGEQYF
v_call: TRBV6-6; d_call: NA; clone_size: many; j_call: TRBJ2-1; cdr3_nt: TGTGCCAGCAGTTACCTGGGGGAGCAGTTCTTC; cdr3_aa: CASSYLGEQFF
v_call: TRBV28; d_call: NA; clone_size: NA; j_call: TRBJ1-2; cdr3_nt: TGTGCCAGCAGCCCTGGAGACAGAGTTAACTATGGCTACACCTTC; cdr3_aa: CASSPGDRVNYGYTF
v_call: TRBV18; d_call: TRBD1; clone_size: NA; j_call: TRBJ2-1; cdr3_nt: TGTGCCAGCTCACCCCCCGGGACAGGTCTGAGGGGGCAGTTCTTC; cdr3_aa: CASSPPGTGLRGQFF
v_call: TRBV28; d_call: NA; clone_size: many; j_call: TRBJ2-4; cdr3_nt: TGTGCCAGCAGTTACCAGGCGGAAAACATTCAGTACTTC; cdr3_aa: CASSYQAENIQYF
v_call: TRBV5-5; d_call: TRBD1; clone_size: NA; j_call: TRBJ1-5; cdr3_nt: TGTGCCAGCAGCTTAGGGGAGGGGGCGATTCAGCCCCAGCATTTT; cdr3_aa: CASSLGEGAIQPQHF
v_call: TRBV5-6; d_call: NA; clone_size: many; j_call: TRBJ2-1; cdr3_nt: TGTGCCAGCAGCTTTCGATGGTACGCTGAGCAGTTCTTC; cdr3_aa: CASSFRWYAEQFF
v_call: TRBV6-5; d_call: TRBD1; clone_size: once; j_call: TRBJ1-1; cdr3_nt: TGTGCCAGCAGCAGAGGACAGGGTGAAGCTTTCTTT; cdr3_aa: CASSRGQGEAFF
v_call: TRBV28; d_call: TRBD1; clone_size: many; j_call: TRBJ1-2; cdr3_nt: TGTGCCAGTACGACAGGGTGGGACTATGGCTACACCTTC; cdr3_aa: CASTTGWDYGYTF
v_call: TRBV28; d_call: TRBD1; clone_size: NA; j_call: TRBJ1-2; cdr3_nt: TGTGCCAGCAGGGTTAACAGGGGACATGGCTACACCTTC; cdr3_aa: CASRVNRGHGYTF
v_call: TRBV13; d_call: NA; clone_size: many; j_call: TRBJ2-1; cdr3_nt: TGTGCCAGCAGCTTCGGTGTTTCCTACAATGAGCAGTTCTTC; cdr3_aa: CASSFGVSYNEQFF
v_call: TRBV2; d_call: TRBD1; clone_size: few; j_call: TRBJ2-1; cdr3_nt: TGTGCCAGCAGTAGGCAACAGGGGTTCTCCTACAATGAGCAGTTCTTC; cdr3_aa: CASSRQQGFSYNEQFF
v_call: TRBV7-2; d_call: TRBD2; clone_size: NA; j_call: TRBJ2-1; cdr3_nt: TGTGCCAGCAGCTCCACGCCCTCTAGCGGGGGTTACAATGAGCAGTTCTTC; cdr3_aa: CASSSTPSSGGYNEQFF
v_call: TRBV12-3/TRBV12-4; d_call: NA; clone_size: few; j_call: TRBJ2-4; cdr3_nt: TGTGCCAGCAGTTTAGACAGTTCCCAAAACATTCAGTACTTC; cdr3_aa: CASSLDSSQNIQYF
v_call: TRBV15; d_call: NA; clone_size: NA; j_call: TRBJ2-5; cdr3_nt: TGTGCCACCAAGGAGGGCACGAAAGGGACCCAGTACTTC; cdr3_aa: CATKEGTKGTQYF
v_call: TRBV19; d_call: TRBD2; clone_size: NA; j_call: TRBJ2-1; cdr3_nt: TGTGCCAGTAGTATAGAATCGGGCGGGGGGTACGAGCAGTTCTTC; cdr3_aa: CASSIESGGGYEQFF
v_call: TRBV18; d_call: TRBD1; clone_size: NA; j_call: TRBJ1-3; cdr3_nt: TGTGCCAGCTCACGAGGCGCCACAGGGGTGGCCGGAAACACCATATATTTT; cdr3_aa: CASSRGATGVAGNTIYF
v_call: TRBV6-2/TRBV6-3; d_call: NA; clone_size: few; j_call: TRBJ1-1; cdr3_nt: TGTGCCAGCAGTTACTCGAGGTCCGGGGTGAGGACTGAAGCTTTCTTT; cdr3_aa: CASSYSRSGVRTEAFF
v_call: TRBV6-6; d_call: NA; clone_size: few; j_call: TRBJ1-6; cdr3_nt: TGTGCCAGCAGTTACTGGGGTACCTCGGATTCACCCCTCCACTTT; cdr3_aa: CASSYWGTSDSPLHF
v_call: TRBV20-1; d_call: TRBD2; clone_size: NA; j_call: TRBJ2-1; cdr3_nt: TGCAGTGCTAGAGGGGGACTAGAAGGTGGGCAGTTCTTC; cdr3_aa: CSARGGLEGGQFF
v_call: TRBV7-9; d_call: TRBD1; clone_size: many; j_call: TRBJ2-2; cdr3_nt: TGTGCCAGCAGCTGGACAGGGGTGGCAACCGGGGAGCTGTTTTTT; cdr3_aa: CASSWTGVATGELFF
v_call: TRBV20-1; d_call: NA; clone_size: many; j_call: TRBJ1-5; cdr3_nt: TGCAGTGCTAGCAGGGTCGGCAATCAGCCCCAGCATTTT; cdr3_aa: CSASRVGNQPQHF
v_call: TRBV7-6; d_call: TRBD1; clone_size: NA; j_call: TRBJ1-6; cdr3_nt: TGTGCCAGCAGCCCCCGGAGGGACAGCTCCTATAATTCACCCCTCCACTTT; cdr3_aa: CASSPRRDSSYNSPLHF
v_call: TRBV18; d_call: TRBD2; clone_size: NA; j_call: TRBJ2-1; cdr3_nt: TGTGCCAGCTCACCACCGGGCGGGGGGTCTTACAATGAGCAGTTCTTC; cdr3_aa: CASSPPGGGSYNEQFF
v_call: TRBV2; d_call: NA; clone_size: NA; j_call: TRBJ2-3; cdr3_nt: TGTGCCAGCATTTCAGGAACTAGCACAGATACGCAGTATTTT; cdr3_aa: CASISGTSTDTQYF
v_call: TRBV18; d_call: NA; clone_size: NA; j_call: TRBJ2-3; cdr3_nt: TGTGCCAGCTCACCCGGAGGGGGAACAGATACGCAGTATTTT; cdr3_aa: CASSPGGGTDTQYF
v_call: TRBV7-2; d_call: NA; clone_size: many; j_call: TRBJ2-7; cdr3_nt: TGTGCCAGCAGCTTATACGGCGGGGAGTTGTACGAGCAGTACTTC; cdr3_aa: CASSLYGGELYEQYF
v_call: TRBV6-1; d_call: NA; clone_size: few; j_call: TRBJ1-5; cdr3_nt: TGTGCCAGCAGCTGGGGCAGGGGTACAAGCAATCAGCCCCAGCATTTT; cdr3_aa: CASSWGRGTSNQPQHF
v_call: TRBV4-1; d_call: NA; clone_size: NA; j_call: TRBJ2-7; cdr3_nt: TGCGCCAGCAGCCCCTCATACGCCTACGAGCAGTACTTC; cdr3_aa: CASSPSYAYEQYF
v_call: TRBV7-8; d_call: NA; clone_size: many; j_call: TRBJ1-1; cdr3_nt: TGTGCCAGCAGCTTCGGGGGGCGTCCTGAAGCTTTCTTT; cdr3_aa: CASSFGGRPEAFF
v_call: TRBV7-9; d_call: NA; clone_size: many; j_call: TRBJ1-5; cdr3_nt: TGTGCCAGCAGCCCTGGGGGCCAGCCCCAGCATTTT; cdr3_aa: CASSPGGQPQHF
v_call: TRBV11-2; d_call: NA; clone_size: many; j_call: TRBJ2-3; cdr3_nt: TGTGCCAGCAGCTTAGCCCAACAGGGAACCACAGATACGCAGTATTTT; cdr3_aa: CASSLAQQGTTDTQYF
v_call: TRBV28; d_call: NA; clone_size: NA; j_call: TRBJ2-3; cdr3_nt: TGTGCCAGAAACAGGAGGGTTACGCAGTATTTT; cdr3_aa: CARNRRVTQYF
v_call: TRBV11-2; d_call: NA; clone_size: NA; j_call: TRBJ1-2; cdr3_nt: TGTGCCAGCAGCTTAGACGGACTCTATGGCTACACCTTC; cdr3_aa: CASSLDGLYGYTF
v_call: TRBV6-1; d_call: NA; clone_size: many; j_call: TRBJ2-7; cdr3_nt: TGTGCCAGCAGGTGGGAGGCCTACGAGCAGTACTTC; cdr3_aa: CASRWEAYEQYF
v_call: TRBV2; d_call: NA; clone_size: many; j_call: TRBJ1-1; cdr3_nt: TGTGCCAGCAGCCTAGAGTCGAACACTGAAGCTTTCTTT; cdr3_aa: CASSLESNTEAFF
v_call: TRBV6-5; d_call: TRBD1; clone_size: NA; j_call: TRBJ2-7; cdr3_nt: TGTGCCAGCAGAGGGACAGGGGTCGCCGAGCAGTACTTC; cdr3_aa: CASRGTGVAEQYF
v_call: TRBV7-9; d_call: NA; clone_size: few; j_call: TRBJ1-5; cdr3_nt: TGTGCCAGCAGCTCCGACAGCAATCAGCCCCAGCATTTT; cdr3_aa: CASSSDSNQPQHF
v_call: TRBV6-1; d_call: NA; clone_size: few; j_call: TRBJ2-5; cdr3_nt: TGTGCCAGCAGTGTAGTAGAAGTACGCCGAGAGACCCAGTACTTC; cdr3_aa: CASSVVEVRRETQYF
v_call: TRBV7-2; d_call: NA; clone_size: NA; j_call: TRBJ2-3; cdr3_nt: TGTGCCAGCAGCTTTAGGTCCGGAGGGTTTGAGGGAGATACGCAGTATTTT; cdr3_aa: CASSFRSGGFEGDTQYF
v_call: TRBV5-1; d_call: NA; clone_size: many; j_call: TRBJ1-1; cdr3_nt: TGCGCCAGCAGCTTGAACTCGCGGGGAACTGAAGCTTTCTTT; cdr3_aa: CASSLNSRGTEAFF
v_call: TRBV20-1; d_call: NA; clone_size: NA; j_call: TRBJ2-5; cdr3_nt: TGCAGTGCCCATCTCCTGGAGACCCAGTACTTC; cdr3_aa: CSAHLLETQYF
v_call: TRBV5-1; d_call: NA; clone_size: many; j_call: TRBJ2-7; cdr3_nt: TGCGCCAGCAGCGCAGGACACGTTCGGAACGAGCAGTACTTC; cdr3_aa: CASSAGHVRNEQYF
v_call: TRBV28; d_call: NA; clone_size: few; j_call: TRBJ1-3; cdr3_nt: TGTGCCAGCAGTTCCCCGGGGGAGGAAAACACCATATATTTT; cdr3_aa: CASSSPGEENTIYF
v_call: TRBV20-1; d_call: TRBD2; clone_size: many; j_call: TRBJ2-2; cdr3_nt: TGCAGTGCTCATCTCCGGCGGGGGGGATACACCGGGGAGCTGTTTTTT; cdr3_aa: CSAHLRRGGYTGELFF
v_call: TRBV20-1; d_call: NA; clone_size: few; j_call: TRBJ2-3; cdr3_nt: TGCAGTGCTAGAGGCACGAGGTCAGATACGCAGTATTTT; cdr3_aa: CSARGTRSDTQYF